This TCR beta chain originates from a study of tumor and adjacent non-tumor tissue in lung cancer. Study-level information: There were 12 adenocarcinoma, a couple of squamous cell carcinoma and 1 small cell lung cancer cases. Patients were aged roughly 31 to 76, 9 to 10 men and about five women, stage I to III. Overall study findings and caveats: TCR diversity was significantly greater in tumor than normal lung tissue.

Remarks on this clonotype: Its antigen is unidentified. The missing conserved phenylalanine or tryptophan at the end of this CDR3 makes a read error likely.

Three rounds of nested PCR, following a modified ARM-PCR protocol, produced the TCRbeta library. TCRdb fed the multiplex PCR reads into MiXCR, producing one record per CDR3 protein. This sample yields under 140,000 distinct CDR3 sequences, of which under 90% are seen a single time; approximately 22% belongs to the top ten. This sample's RNA came from whole unsorted tissue. Germline CDR1 is MGHDK and CDR2 is SYGVNS. V lost 0 bases to trimming and J lost 2 bases; unmatched junction nucleotides: 3. The CDR3 runs to 15 residues. Sequencing was done on a sample of lung tumor tissue. V is TRBV25-1 and J is TRBJ1-1; 7 bases are shared with TRBD1. The receptor was derived from a man aged 65-85 years with non-small cell lung cancer. The CDR3 DNA sequence: TGTGCCAGCAGTGAATACGGGACAGCTAACACTGAAGCTTTCTCT. Translated, it gives CASSEYGTANTEAFS.